This T cell receptor beta chain was identified during a study of CD8 T cells in Susac syndrome. Study in general: Among the Susac syndrome patients who underwent sequencing, roughly six had clinically active disease, while fewer than ten of them were in remission.

The Susac syndrome patients fit the recently defined diagnostic criteria for definite or probable disease. The CDR3 extends over 18 amino acids. Germline CDR1 is SGHVS and CDR2 is FQNEAQ. The ends lost 1 base at V and 0 bases at J; junction bases unmatched: 11. About this clonotype: Its antigen remains unknown.

Study-level points and caveats: It was acknowledged in the study that its TCR sequencing and HLA analysis involved a relatively small number of individuals.

Random hexamers served to reverse transcribe about 0.45 to 1 ug RNA. Coverage of TCR beta CDR3 amplification by immunoSEQ multiplex PCR extended to 54 Vbeta and 13 Jbeta. From the immunoSEQ multiplex PCR reads, TCRdb called clonotypes with MiXCR, one entry per CDR3 protein. The sample carries some 200,000 distinct CDR3 sequences, 91% recorded once. The sample consisted of CD4+ T cells from PBMCs. The clonotype originates from a human donor with Susac syndrome. The chain links TRBV7-8 to TRBJ2-7; 8 positions match TRBD1. Here the CDR3 DNA reads TGTGCCAGCAGCTTAGGGCAATTCACAGGGGGGTCCTCCTACGAGCAGTACTTC. Translating gives CASSLGQFTGGSSYEQYF. The full variable domain, with the rest looked up from reference TRBV7-8 and TRBJ2-7, is GAGVSQSPRYKVAKRGQDVALRCDPISGHVSLFWYQQALGQGPEFLTYFQNEAQLDKSGLPSDRFFAERPEGSVSTLKIQRTQQEDSAVYLCASSLGQFTGGSSYEQYFGPGTRLTVT.